Presented here are 18 T cell receptor beta chains from one specimen sequenced in a study of blood T cells in healthy people across ages. Then a second PCR, running roughly 7 to 11 cycles, was carried out with a sample-barcoded 5' primer and a J-beta primer mix. One entry per CDR3 protein, called by TCRdb with MiXCR from the 5' RACE reads. Of 760,000 or so distinct CDR3 sequences listed, approximately 25% are singletons. This sample was also put to use in a study of T cells of mothers and their children.

Material: blood. The origin of the receptors is a boy aged 5 to 17 in good health.

This clonotype was detected only a few times. This sequence joins TRBV28 and TRBJ2-5; D not resolved. The CDR3 runs to 14 residues. Per germline, CDR1 MDHEN and CDR2 SYDVKM. Between the trimmed V and J ends, which lost 4 bases and 3 bases, there was a span of 12 bases. This CDR3 reads CASSSSGSEETQYF. Written as DNA, the CDR3 is TGTGCCAGCAGTTCCTCCGGGTCGGAAGAGACCCAGTACTTC.

The chain recombines TRBV29-1 with TRBJ1-2, with 12 bases aligning to TRBD1. The CDR3 spans 12 residues. After removal of 6 bases from V and 8 bases from J, the junction contained 4 bases not matched to a gene. Germline CDR1 reads SQVTM; CDR2 reads ANQGSEA. Here the CDR3 reads CSVGQGAGGYTF. The CDR3 nucleotides read TGCAGCGTGGGACAGGGGGCAGGGGGCTACACCTTC.

Here the CDR3 DNA reads TGCAGCGTTGAAGGGACGATTTGGGGTGAAGAGACCCAGTACTTC. Its translation: CSVEGTIWGEETQYF. The chain carries TRBV29-1 and TRBJ2-5, with D hard to call. Deletions cut 1 base from V and 3 bases from J, with 15 bases between. This CDR3 contains 15 residues. Germline CDR1 is SQVTM and CDR2 is ANQGSEA. The entire variable domain, with the rest obtained from reference TRBV29-1 and TRBJ2-5, is as follows: SAVISQKPSRDICQRGTSLTIQCQVDSQVTMMFWYRQQPGQSLTLIATANQGSEATYESGFVIDKFPISRPNLTFSTLTVSNMSPEDSSIYLCSVEGTIWGEETQYFGPGTRLLVL.

V gene TRBV2 combines with J gene TRBJ2-5, with D maybe TRBD1 (6 bases). The better agreement between TRBJ2-7 and the DNA end casts doubt on the J call. Germline CDR1 is SNHLY and CDR2 is FYNNEI. This CDR3 has 13 amino acids. CDR3 coding DNA: TGTGCCAGCAGTGAGGGGGCCAACTACGAGCAGTACTTC. Protein product: CASSEGANYEQYF.

The chain has TRBV28 and TRBJ1-4; D unclear. This CDR3 spans 10 amino acids. V lost 6 bases and J lost 14, with 10 bases in between. Germline CDR1 is MDHEN and CDR2 is SYDVKM. The CDR3 region has the DNA TGTGCCAGCAGAAAGTCGTCCCTGTTTTTT. Residues: CASRKSSLFF.

This clonotype was seen a handful of times. The CDR3 nucleotides are TGCAGTGCTAGTTTTCAGTTCACCTACGAGCAGTACTTC. Its protein product is CSASFQFTYEQYF. This sequence joins TRBV20-1 and TRBJ2-7; D is ambiguous. Germline CDR1 reads DFQATT; CDR2 reads SNEGSKA (reference sequence). The CDR3 runs 13 residues. Trimming cost V 3 bases and J 2 bases, with 11 bases left between them.

J is TRBJ2-1 and V is TRBV5-1, with 9 positions matching TRBD2. J gave up 3 bases and V 3 bases, and 4 bases lay outside the gene matches. Germline CDR1 and CDR2: SGHRS and YFSETQ. There are 15 residues in the CDR3. This CDR3 is CASSWSGGIYNEQFF. The CDR3 DNA reads TGCGCCAGCAGCTGGAGCGGGGGGATCTACAATGAGCAGTTCTTC.

This rearrangement joins TRBV7-6 to TRBJ2-5; unclear D gene. CDR1 SGHVS and CDR2 FNYEAQ come from the germline V gene. CDR3 length: 16 amino acids. The V gene lost 3 bases and the J gene lost 3 bases, with 17 bases spanning the gap. Here the CDR3 DNA reads TGTGCCAGCAGCTTTTCCACCGACGGGCTAGAAGAGACCCAGTACTTC. This encodes CASSFSTDGLEETQYF.

This clonotype was counted only a few times. The chain joins TRBV28 to TRBJ2-3; a possible D gene is TRBD2 (6 bases). The CDR3 has 15 amino acids. V lost 8 bases and J lost 1, with 16 bases in between. From germline, CDR1 is MDHEN and CDR2 SYDVKM. CDR3 DNA: TGTGCCAGCCTCGGTGAGGGCGGGGGCACAGATACGCAGTATTTT. This gives the protein CASLGEGGGTDTQYF.

CDR3: CASSSGTGDADTQYF. The CDR3 DNA reads TGTGCCAGCAGTTCCGGGACAGGGGATGCAGATACGCAGTATTTT. The V gene is TRBV12-3 or TRBV12-4, the J gene TRBJ2-3, with 10 bases identical to TRBD1. J gave up 4 bases and V 4 bases, and 5 bases lay outside the gene matches. The CDR3 has 15 residues.

V and J are TRBV7-9 and TRBJ1-1; unclear D gene. Germline V gives CDR1 SEHNR, CDR2 FQNEAQ (reference sequence). With 3 bases removed from V and 5 bases from J, the gap between germline ends came to 10 bases. CDR3 length: 13 residues. The CDR3 DNA sequence: TGTGCCAGCAGCTTCTTATGGGAGACTGAAGCTTTCTTT. This translates into CASSFLWETEAFF.

This clonotype was counted many times. The rearrangement uses TRBV7-8 and TRBJ2-1, with 8 bases identical to TRBD2. Germline V gene data show CDR1 as SGHVS and CDR2 as FQNEAQ. The CDR3 covers 15 residues. J lost 6 bases, V lost 1 base, and 5 bases had no gene match. The CDR3 sequence is CASSLGGTRGNEQFF. The CDR3, as DNA: TGTGCCAGCAGCTTAGGAGGGACTAGAGGCAATGAGCAGTTCTTC.

Comment on this clonotype: One end of the junction does not line up with germline, which may come from a read error. The genes are TRBV4-3 and TRBJ2-3, with TRBD2 identical over 9 bases. CDR1 and CDR2 (germline): LGHNA, YSLEER. The CDR3 runs to 18 residues. CDR3 sequence: CASSQIAGANPGTDTQYF. The CDR3 coding sequence is TGCGCCAGCAGCCAGATAGCGGGGGCGAACCCAGGCACAGATACGCAGTACTTT.

This clonotype turned up a few times. This chain joins TRBV7-9 and TRBJ1-5; no reliable D call. The CDR3 is 15 amino acids. Deletions cut 6 bases from V and 0 bases from J, with 12 bases between. CDR1 is SEHNR and CDR2 is FQNEAQ in the germline V gene (reference sequence). CDR3 coding DNA: TGTGCCAGCAGTTCCGGGGAATATAGCAATCAGCCCCAGCATTTT. This gives the protein CASSSGEYSNQPQHF.

This sequence joins TRBV6-6 and TRBJ2-5; D assignment may be TRBD1 or TRBD2 (5 bases each). The J call may be wrong; the DNA end is better matched by TRBJ2-1. The germline CDR1 and CDR2 sequences are MNHNY and SVGAGI (reference sequence). The length of the CDR3 is 15 residues. The CDR3 DNA sequence: TGTGCCAGCAGTTATCACCAGGGACGGGACAATGAGCAGTTCTTC. Its protein product is CASSYHQGRDNEQFF.

The rearrangement links TRBV4-1 to TRBJ2-5; the D is unclear. This CDR3 has 13 residues. Germline CDR1 MGHRA, CDR2 YSYEKL. With 3 bases removed from V and 5 bases from J, the gap between germline ends came to 10 bases. CDR3 sequence (DNA): TGCGCCAGCAGCCAGGCGTTCCAGGAGACCCAGTACTTC. Protein: CASSQAFQETQYF.

The table lists this clonotype with a few counts. The chain has TRBV11-2 and TRBJ2-5; maybe TRBD2 (6 bases). Germline assignment: CDR1 SGHAT and CDR2 FQNNGV. This CDR3 has 14 residues. The germline V and J ends were trimmed by 5 bases and 2 bases, with 12 bases remaining between them. This CDR3 reads CASSPGGNQETQYF. The CDR3 coding sequence is TGTGCCAGCAGCCCCGGGGGAAATCAAGAGACCCAGTACTTC.

The chain is built from TRBV7-9 and TRBJ2-7; 7 nucleotides match TRBD2. Germline lookup yields CDR1 SEHNR and CDR2 FQNEAQ (reference sequence). The J segment lost 2 bases and the V segment lost 0 bases, leaving 7 bases of the junction unmatched. There are 16 residues in the CDR3. Here the CDR3 DNA reads TGTGCCAGCAGCTTAGCTGGAGCGGGACTTACCTACGAGCAGTACTTC. Protein product: CASSLAGAGLTYEQYF.